This TCR beta chain derives from a study of blood T cell repertoires in COVID-19. Study context: Samples of COVID-19 (acute and convalescent) were obtained from the United States, Italy and Spain. The cDNA or gDNA used as material had been derived from T cells, B-cell-depleted T cells, or PBMCs.

Per the germline V gene, CDR1 is MNHEY and CDR2 is SVGAGI. Trimming took off 0 bases at V and 2 bases at J, with 10 bases between the two ends. The CDR3 contains 15 residues. Authors' analysis steps: Reference gene primer amplification gave nucleated cell count estimates. Data came from immunoSEQ multiplex PCR; TCRdb stores just in-frame clones and leaves some out. D and trimming were read from the DNA, whereas the V and J calls and clone size are those reported in that table. The sample has 53,000 or so clones, approximately 90% seen once. This receptor was taken from a man in his forties with acute or convalescent COVID-19. The sequencing sample was made of peripheral blood. The rearrangement links TRBV6-5 to TRBJ1-2; the D is unclear. The CDR3 reads CASSYSILTNYGYTF. CDR3 nucleotide sequence: TGTGCCAGCAGTTACTCGATTCTCACAAACTATGGCTACACCTTC.